The 28 T cell receptor beta chains below come from one sample, sequenced in a study of siplizumab effects on memory and regulatory T cells. Cells of the mixed lymphocyte reaction were cocultured at 37 degrees C for five to seven days. Their antigens remain unidentified. The repertoire was sequenced with immunoSEQ multiplex PCR; TCRdb's copy has only in-frame clones and lacks some. The table lists 13,000 to 15,000 clones, around 49% of them singletons. The sample was CFSE-low (dividing) CD4+ T cells sorted from an allogeneic mixed lymphocyte reaction. These receptors came from a human donor in good health; the cells came from an allogeneic mixed lymphocyte reaction.

For the CDR3, the DNA is TGTGCCAGCCGGTTCCAACCGAACACTGAAGCTTTCTTT. Protein: CASRFQPNTEAFF. The chain uses TRBV2 and TRBJ1-1, with unresolved D. The CDR3 consists of 13 residues. V lost 8 bases and J 1 base, leaving 11 bases between the germline ends. Germline CDR1 is SNHLY and CDR2 is FYNNEI.

V usage is TRBV7-3 and J usage is TRBJ2-7; maybe TRBD1 (7 bases). Germline assignment: CDR1 SGHTA and CDR2 FQGTGA. V dropped 4 bases and J dropped 5 bases, with 15 bases sitting between them. This CDR3 region has 14 residues. The CDR3 sequence: CASSSQGRLNEQYF. The CDR3 DNA reads as TGTGCCAGCAGCTCACAGGGGAGGTTGAACGAGCAGTACTTC.

The rearrangement links TRBV7-8 to TRBJ2-7, with D unresolved. Trimming pared 2 bases from V and 3 bases from J, leaving 5 bases between. The CDR3 has 12 residues. Germline V gene data show CDR1 as SGHVS and CDR2 as FQNEAQ. For the CDR3, the DNA is TGTGCCAGCAGCTTAAAGGGCTACGAGCAGTACTTC. Encoded protein: CASSLKGYEQYF.

The rearrangement uses TRBV9 and TRBJ2-5; 10 bases map to TRBD1. V was clipped by 3 bases and J by 4 bases; unmatched bases: 9. The germline V gene has CDR1 SGDLS and CDR2 YYNGEE. CDR3 length: 16 amino acids. CDR3 sequence reads: CASSATGTGVGETQYF. In nucleotides, the CDR3 is TGTGCCAGCAGCGCAACCGGGACAGGGGTTGGAGAGACCCAGTACTTC.

The chain joins TRBV5-1 to TRBJ1-3; TRBD1 matches 9 bases. CDR3 size: 17 residues. V lost 5 bases and J lost 4; bases outside the gene matches: 13. Looked up from germline, CDR1 is SGHRS and CDR2 is YFSETQ. CDR3 residues: CASSFLSGTGYGNTIYF. The CDR3 coding sequence is TGCGCCAGCAGTTTTCTTTCCGGGACAGGGTACGGAAACACCATATATTTT.

The chain combines TRBV7-2 with TRBJ1-5, with D maybe TRBD1 (5 bases). V was clipped by 5 bases and J by 2 bases, with 13 bases between them. Germline assignment: CDR1 SGHTA and CDR2 FQGNSA. CDR3 size: 15 residues. CDR3 coding DNA: TGTGCCAGCAGCCAGGGAAATTGGGGCAATCAGCCCCAGCATTTT. As protein: CASSQGNWGNQPQHF.

In its sample, this clone was seen a few times. This sequence joins TRBV6-6 and TRBJ2-7; D is possibly TRBD1 (5 bases). Germline values: CDR1 MNHNY, CDR2 SVGAGI (reference sequence). CDR3 length: 16 amino acids. Trimming took off 4 bases at V and 0 bases at J, with 16 bases between the two ends. The CDR3 is CASSSTDKHNSYEQYF. CDR3 nucleotide sequence: TGTGCCAGCAGTTCGACGGACAAACACAACTCCTACGAGCAGTACTTC.

Only a few counts were recorded for this clone. The V and J genes are TRBV30 and TRBJ1-1; the D is unclear. The CDR3 has 11 residues. Trimming shortened V by 3 bases and J by 1 base, and 3 bases separated the two germline ends. The germline CDR1 and CDR2 sequences are GTSNPN and SVGIG (reference sequence). The CDR3 sequence is CAWRQNTEAFF. The CDR3 region has the DNA TGTGCCTGGAGGCAGAACACTGAAGCTTTCTTT.

J is TRBJ1-2 and V is TRBV9; D gene unclear. The CDR3 sequence is 12 residues long. V was clipped by 0 bases and J by 3 bases, with 3 bases between them. CDR1 is SGDLS and CDR2 is YYNGEE in the germline V gene. In nucleotides, the CDR3 is TGTGCCAGCAGCGTAGATGACTATGGCTACACCTTC. This gives the protein CASSVDDYGYTF.

The sample holds a few counts of this clone. The J gene is TRBJ2-3, the V gene TRBV19, with 12 bases lining up with TRBD2. CDR1 LNHDA and CDR2 SQIVND come from the germline V gene (reference sequence). Losses at the gene ends were 6 bases for V and 6 bases for J; bases not matched to a gene: 7. There are 15 residues in the CDR3. The CDR3 here is CASSRLAGARDTQYF. The CDR3 bases are TGTGCCAGTAGCCGACTAGCGGGAGCCCGGGATACGCAGTATTTT.

Here the CDR3 DNA reads TGTGCCAGCAGCTCCCACTTCCCATTCAGGGGGCTGAACACTGAAGCTTTCTTT. Translated: CASSSHFPFRGLNTEAFF. V gene TRBV7-2 combines with J gene TRBJ1-1, with 8 bases fitting TRBD1. CDR3 length equals 18 residues. The germline gives CDR1 SGHTA, CDR2 FQGNSA. After removal of 4 bases from V and 0 bases from J, the junction contained 13 bases not matched to a gene.

This chain uses TRBV6-6 with TRBJ2-1, with D unresolved. Germline values: CDR1 MNHNY, CDR2 SVGAGI (reference sequence). Trimming left V 6 bases short and J 9 bases short, with 15 bases between. The CDR3 has 13 residues. For the CDR3, the DNA is TGTGCCAGCAGCCCCCCGACTCGTAGTGAGCAGTTCTTC. Encoded protein: CASSPPTRSEQFF.

This clone was recorded a few times. This rearrangement joins TRBV5-1 to TRBJ2-7; 13 nucleotides agree with TRBD2. There are 16 residues in the CDR3. The trim removed 0 bases at V and 2 bases at J, leaving 2 bases unmatched. Germline V gene sequence: CDR1 SGHRS, CDR2 YFSETQ. The CDR3 loop reads CASSLGTSGGTYEQYF. The CDR3 nucleotides are TGCGCCAGCAGCTTGGGGACTAGCGGGGGAACCTACGAGCAGTACTTC.

This chain links TRBV6-1 with TRBJ1-2; weak D call: TRBD1 (5 bases). Trimming took 6 bases from V and 4 from J, leaving 15 bases between them. The germline V gene encodes CDR1 MNHNS and CDR2 SASEGT. The CDR3 consists of 14 residues. The CDR3 sequence: CASRLTGESYGYTF. Written as DNA, the CDR3 is TGTGCCAGCAGACTAACGGGGGAGAGCTATGGCTACACCTTC.

This chain links TRBV23-1 with TRBJ2-6; D gene unclear. TRBV23-1 is an ORF, and what it does is uncertain. Trimming removed 2 bases at V and 4 bases at J, with 12 bases between. The CDR3 is made up of 16 amino acids. CDR3 bases: TGCGCCAGCAGTCAAGAAGCGACCCCCGGGGCCAACGTCCTGACTTTC. It yields the protein CASSQEATPGANVLTF.

The chain uses TRBV7-9 and TRBJ1-4; 10 nucleotides match TRBD1. In germline, CDR1 is SEHNR, CDR2 FQNEAQ (reference sequence). The V segment lost 1 base and the J segment 8 bases; nucleotides outside the gene matches: 10. This CDR3 comprises 17 residues. The CDR3: CASSLGLGQGGREKLFF. In nucleotides, the CDR3 is TGTGCCAGCAGCTTAGGGCTCGGACAGGGGGGGCGAGAAAAACTGTTTTTT.

This clone was counted a few times. V and J are TRBV5-1 and TRBJ2-1; 8 bases line up with TRBD2. V was pared by 0 bases and J by 4 bases, with 6 bases of the junction left unmatched. Germline CDR1 SGHRS, CDR2 YFSETQ. This CDR3 comprises 16 residues. Here the CDR3 DNA reads TGCGCCAGCAGCTTGGCCTCGGCGGGGGGATACAATGAGCAGTTCTTC. It encodes CASSLASAGGYNEQFF.

This clone was detected only a few times. The genes are TRBV18 and TRBJ1-1; D is possibly TRBD1 (6 bases). V lost 6 bases and J 1 base, leaving 9 bases between the germline ends. The length of the CDR3 is 13 residues. Germline lookup yields CDR1 KGHSH and CDR2 LQKENI. CDR3 amino acids: CASSSDRNTEAFF. The CDR3 nucleotides read TGTGCCAGCTCTTCGGACAGGAACACTGAAGCTTTCTTT.

V and J are TRBV6-6 and TRBJ2-3, with 9 bases fitting TRBD2. V lost 4 bases to trimming and J lost 5 bases; unmatched junction nucleotides: 7. CDR1 is MNHNY and CDR2 is SVGAGI in the germline V gene (reference sequence). The CDR3 is 15 residues long. The DNA for the CDR3 is TGTGCCAGCAGTTTCGGGACTAGCCGGGGAGATACGCAGTATTTT. It translates to CASSFGTSRGDTQYF.

The genes are TRBV9 and TRBJ2-7, with 13 bases identical to TRBD2. Germline CDR1 and CDR2: SGDLS and YYNGEE. The CDR3 runs to 16 residues. With 4 bases clipped from V and 1 base from J, the junction kept 5 bases outside the gene matches. CDR3 in amino acids: CASSPWTSGSSYEQYF. The CDR3 bases are TGTGCCAGCAGCCCTTGGACTAGCGGGAGTTCCTACGAGCAGTACTTC.

The chain uses TRBV7-9 and TRBJ1-2; 9 nucleotides agree with TRBD1. Looked up from germline, CDR1 is SEHNR and CDR2 is FQNEAQ (reference sequence). The CDR3 consists of 15 residues. Unmatched junction bases numbered 12, after V lost 5 bases and J lost 8 bases. CDR3 coding DNA: TGTGCCAGCAGCACAACCGACAGGGGGATTGGCGGCTACACCTTC. It codes for CASSTTDRGIGGYTF. Full variable domain (rest looked up from reference TRBV7-9 and TRBJ1-2): DTGVSQNPRHKITKRGQNVTFRCDPISEHNRLYWYRQTLGQGPEFLTYFQNEAQLEKSRLLSDRFSAERPKGSFSTLEIQRTEQGDSAMYLCASSTTDRGIGGYTFGSGTRLTVV.

This chain joins TRBV30 and TRBJ1-5; D ambiguous. The CDR3 sequence is 13 residues long. Trimming took off 0 bases at V and 2 bases at J, with 5 bases between the two ends. CDR1 and CDR2 (germline): GTSNPN, SVGIG (reference sequence). This CDR3 is CAWSVQGNQPQHF. DNA for the CDR3: TGTGCCTGGAGTGTGCAGGGCAATCAGCCCCAGCATTTT.

The CDR3 sequence: CASSPVLNTEAFF. Written as DNA, the CDR3 is TGTGCCAGCTCACCTGTCTTGAACACTGAAGCTTTCTTT. The chain couples TRBV18 to TRBJ1-1; D is unresolved. The CDR3 contains 13 residues. V was trimmed by 3 bases and J by 0 bases, leaving 5 bases between them. In germline, CDR1 is KGHSH, CDR2 LQKENI.

This chain joins TRBV27 and TRBJ1-1; 7 bases are a match to TRBD1. CDR3 length equals 15 residues. Trimming at V came to 6 bases and at J to 0 bases, leaving 7 bases not matched to a gene. Germline CDR1 reads MNHEY; CDR2 reads SMNVEV (reference sequence). The CDR3 sequence is CASRTGSAMNTEAFF. In DNA form, the CDR3 reads TGTGCCAGCAGGACAGGGTCGGCTATGAACACTGAAGCTTTCTTT.

In nucleotides, the CDR3 is TGCGCCAGCCGCCCCCAGGCCAGGAACACTGAAGCTTTCTTT. Encoded protein: CASRPQARNTEAFF. The chain links TRBV5-1 to TRBJ1-1; D is uncertain. Trimming left V 7 bases short and J 1 base short, with 14 bases between. Germline V lookup: CDR1 SGHRS, CDR2 YFSETQ. CDR3 length equals 14 residues.

This clone rates as medium-sized (0.01 to 0.1%). This chain links TRBV10-3 with TRBJ1-2; TRBD1 matches 7 bases. V was pared by 5 bases and J by 3 bases, with 6 bases of the junction left unmatched. This CDR3 has 14 residues. Germline V gives CDR1 ENHRY, CDR2 SYGVKD. The CDR3 nucleotides are TGTGCCATCAGTAGACAGGGCGGGGACTATGGCTACACCTTC. This gives the protein CAISRQGGDYGYTF.

V usage is TRBV5-1 and J usage is TRBJ2-1; possibly TRBD2 for D (5 bases). In germline, CDR1 is SGHRS, CDR2 YFSETQ. V was clipped by 1 base and J by 8 bases, with 25 bases between them. This CDR3 has 18 amino acids. CDR3: CASSLNPSRSGWGDEQFF. In DNA, the CDR3 is TGCGCCAGCAGCTTGAATCCCTCGAGGTCAGGATGGGGAGATGAGCAGTTCTTC.

The chain has TRBV11-3 and TRBJ2-5; D tentatively fits TRBD1 or TRBD2 (6 bases each). Germline V gene sequence: CDR1 SGHNT, CDR2 YENEEA. This CDR3 is built from 14 residues. The germline V and J ends were trimmed by 6 bases and 3 bases, with 14 bases remaining between them. This CDR3 is CASSHQGTEETQYF. In DNA, the CDR3 is TGTGCCAGCAGTCACCAGGGGACTGAAGAGACCCAGTACTTC.